The 23 T cell receptor beta chains in this list originate from one sample, sequenced in a study of read filtering for tumor transcriptome and immune sequencing. The library was built from roughly 400 ng RNA with molecular barcoded adaptors for alpha/delta and beta/gamma chains. Using its own MiXCR run on the reads, TCRdb lists one record per CDR3 protein. The data contain about 25,000 distinct CDR3 sequences, under 25% of them singletons. The specimen sequenced was a population of CD138-negative cells sorted from bone marrow. These receptors were obtained from a donor older than 35 with multiple myeloma.

This clonotype was counted many times. J is TRBJ1-1 and V is TRBV6-6, with D possibly being TRBD1 (5 bases). Trimming took 5 bases from V and 1 from J, leaving 8 bases between them. CDR3 length: 13 residues. Germline V lookup: CDR1 MNHNY, CDR2 SVGAGI (reference sequence). Here the CDR3 reads CASSATGNTEAFF. CDR3 nucleotide sequence: TGTGCCAGCAGTGCCACAGGGAACACTGAAGCTTTCTTT.

In this sample, this clonotype turned up a few times. A read error may be the cause here, since a much bigger clone is one base away. V usage is TRBV6-5 and J usage is TRBJ2-1, with D maybe TRBD2 (6 bases). Per germline, CDR1 MNHEY and CDR2 SVGAGI. The CDR3 covers 13 residues. The CDR3: CASSYLLANGQFF. The CDR3 DNA follows: TGTGCCAGCAGTTACCTTCTAGCGAATGGGCAGTTCTTC.

There are many counts of this clonotype. V is TRBV7-8 and J is TRBJ1-1; 8 nucleotides align to TRBD1. The CDR3 has 14 residues. The V segment lost 3 bases and the J segment 3 bases; nucleotides outside the gene matches: 3. CDR1 and CDR2 (germline): SGHVS, FQNEAQ. The CDR3 here is CASSFLDRDTEAFF. The CDR3 bases are TGTGCCAGCAGCTTTTTGGACAGGGACACTGAAGCTTTCTTT.

Turning to this clonotype: This could be a read error, since a much larger clone is one nucleotide away. The chain couples TRBV9 to TRBJ2-1; D is possibly TRBD2 (5 bases). Germline lookup yields CDR1 SGDLS and CDR2 YYNGEE. The CDR3 has 17 residues. The CDR3 sequence: CASSVDPSAGSYNEQLF. The CDR3 DNA is TGTGCCAGCAGCGTAGACCCCTCGGCGGGCTCCTACAATGAGCAGCTCTTC.

For this clonotype: A much larger clonotype is one base distant, so this may be a read error. The genes are TRBV29-1 and TRBJ2-5; D unresolved. Trimming took 7 bases from V and 7 from J, leaving 19 bases between them. CDR3 length: 13 amino acids. In germline, CDR1 is SQVTM, CDR2 ANQGSEA. The chain's CDR3 is CSGDLGDRATQYF. CDR3 sequence (DNA): TGCAGCGGAGACCTAGGCGACCGAGCGACCCAGTACTTC.

This clonotype was observed a handful of times. J is TRBJ2-3 and V is TRBV29-1, with 8 bases lining up with TRBD1. CDR3 length: 14 amino acids. CDR1 and CDR2 (germline): SQVTM, ANQGSEA. V was pared by 1 base and J by 5 bases, with 5 bases of the junction left unmatched. The CDR3, as DNA: TGCAGCGTTGAAGTCCAGGGGGCTGGAGATACGCAGTATTTT. Protein product: CSVEVQGAGDTQYF.

The V gene is TRBV27, the J gene TRBJ1-1; D is unclear. Trimming took off 7 bases at V and 1 base at J, with 7 bases between the two ends. This CDR3 has 12 residues. Germline-derived CDR1 and CDR2 are MNHEY and SMNVEV (reference sequence). The CDR3 reads CASKDSNTEAFF. The CDR3 nucleotides are TGTGCCAGCAAGGATTCGAACACTGAAGCTTTCTTT.

This clonotype was detected only a few times. Given a much more abundant clone one base away, this may be a read error. The chain combines TRBV7-9 with TRBJ1-1; 7 positions match TRBD1. Germline CDR1 is SEHNR and CDR2 is FQNEAQ (reference sequence). The V segment lost 8 bases and the J segment 0 bases; nucleotides outside the gene matches: 15. The CDR3 has 17 amino acids. CDR3 sequence: CASGPAVQGDLNTEAFF. CDR3 bases: TGTGCCAGCGGCCCAGCCGTCCAGGGGGATCTGAACACTGAAGCTTTCTTT. Based on the CDR3 plus reference TRBV7-9 and TRBJ1-1, the full variable domain is DTGVSQNPRHKITKRGQNVTFRCDPISEHNRLYWYRQTLGQGPEFLTYFQNEAQLEKSRLLSDRFSAERPKGSFSTLEIQRTEQGDSAMYLCASGPAVQGDLNTEAFFGQGTRLTVV.

As regards this clonotype: A junction end diverges from the germline sequence, so it may reflect a read error. The V gene is TRBV7-3, the J gene TRBJ1-3, with TRBD1 identical over 7 bases. The CDR3 contains 16 residues. Germline values: CDR1 SGHTA, CDR2 FQGTGA. The CDR3 loop reads CASSRGSEGAGTTIYF. In DNA form, the CDR3 reads TGTGCCAGCAGCCGAGGATCAGAGGGGGCTGGAACCACCATATATTTT. Looking up the rest from reference TRBV7-3 and TRBJ1-3 gives the full variable domain: GAGVSQTPSNKVTEKGKYVELRCDPISGHTALYWYRQSLGQGPEFLIYFQGTGAADDSGLPNDRFFAVRPEGSVSTLKIQRTERGDSAVYLCASSRGSEGAGTTIYFGEGSWLTVV.

This clonotype was recorded at least ten times. V usage is TRBV20-1 and J usage is TRBJ2-7; unclear D gene. Germline V gene sequence: CDR1 DFQATT, CDR2 SNEGSKA (reference sequence). This CDR3 has 11 residues. V lost 3 bases, J lost 2 bases, and 5 bases lay in between. The CDR3 nucleotides read TGCAGTGCTAGTACGGCCTACGAGCAGTACTTC. Translation: CSASTAYEQYF.

This clonotype has ten or more counts. CDR3 DNA sequence: TGCAGTGCTAGGACCGGGACAGGAAGTCTCAATGAGCAGTTCTTC. Translation: CSARTGTGSLNEQFF. The chain couples TRBV20-1 to TRBJ2-1; 8 bases match TRBD1. Germline CDR1 reads DFQATT; CDR2 reads SNEGSKA (reference sequence). This CDR3 contains 15 residues. The J segment lost 6 bases and the V segment lost 3 bases, leaving 10 bases of the junction unmatched.

The count of this clonotype is one. The chain combines TRBV2 with TRBJ2-1, with D tentatively TRBD1 (6 bases). The CDR3 extends over 13 amino acids. Trimming pared 3 bases from V and 5 bases from J, leaving 8 bases between. The V gene's germline CDR1 is SNHLY and CDR2 FYNNEI. Here the CDR3 DNA reads TGTGCCAGCAGTGACAGGGGCAACAATGAGCAGTTCTTC. Translated, it gives CASSDRGNNEQFF.

On this clonotype itself: One base away lies a much larger clone, so this may be a sequencing read error. The V call is TRBV7-9, the J call TRBJ1-1, with a tentative D call TRBD1 (6 bases). Trimming removed 5 bases at V and 3 bases at J, with 13 bases between. The CDR3 covers 14 residues. Germline CDR1 is SEHNR and CDR2 is FQNEAQ (reference sequence). The CDR3: CASSITGADTEAFF. The CDR3 bases are TGTGCCAGCAGCATAACGGGGGCGGACACTGAAGCTTTCTTT.

The V and J genes are TRBV6-1 and TRBJ2-3; 9 positions agree with TRBD1. Germline V gene sequence: CDR1 MNHNS, CDR2 SASEGT. The CDR3 contains 18 residues. V shed 5 bases, J shed 0 bases, and the junction held 12 bases outside the gene matches. The CDR3 reads CASSYRGWTGDSTDTQYF. The CDR3 region has the DNA TGTGCCAGCAGTTACCGCGGATGGACAGGGGATAGCACAGATACGCAGTATTTT.

This clonotype showed up many times. This sequence joins TRBV10-3 and TRBJ2-1, with TRBD1 matching over 10 bases. The trim removed 6 bases at V and 7 bases at J, leaving 9 bases unmatched. The CDR3 length is 15 residues. CDR1 is ENHRY, CDR2 SYGVKD, per germline. CDR3 nucleotides: TGTGCCATCAGCGGGACAGGGGTGATGAGGAATGAGCAGTTCTTC. This codes for CAISGTGVMRNEQFF.

This clonotype turned up a few times. The chain joins TRBV11-2 to TRBJ1-1, with 7 bases identical to TRBD1. CDR3 length: 12 residues. The ends lost 0 bases at V and 11 bases at J; junction bases unmatched: 3. Germline CDR1 reads SGHAT; CDR2 reads FQNNGV. CDR3 in amino acids: CASSLDRGTAFF. In nucleotides, the CDR3 is TGTGCCAGCAGCTTAGACAGGGGGACGGCTTTCTTT. The entire variable domain, with the rest obtained from reference TRBV11-2 and TRBJ1-1, is as follows: EAGVAQSPRYKIIEKRQSVAFWCNPISGHATLYWYQQILGQGPKLLIQFQNNGVVDDSQLPKDRFSAERLKGVDSTLKIQPAKLEDSAVYLCASSLDRGTAFFGQGTRLTVV.

A word on this clonotype: A read error may be the cause here, since a much bigger clone is one base away. V gene TRBV7-3 combines with J gene TRBJ2-3; TRBD2 agrees at 10 bases. This CDR3 comprises 16 residues. Germline assignment: CDR1 SGHTA and CDR2 FQGTGA. The CDR3 loop is CASSESGGGGTNTQYF. The CDR3, as DNA: TGTGCCAGCAGTGAAAGCGGGGGGGGCGGCACAAATACGCAGTATTTT.

The rearrangement uses TRBV28 and TRBJ1-1; D ambiguous. The CDR3 covers 12 residues. With 2 bases removed from V and 4 bases from J, the gap between germline ends came to 5 bases. CDR1 is MDHEN and CDR2 is SYDVKM in the germline V gene. Here the CDR3 DNA reads TGTGCCAGCAGTTTAGGAGTCACTGAAGCTTTCTTT. Protein: CASSLGVTEAFF.

The rearrangement joins TRBV20-1 to TRBJ2-7; no clear D. CDR1 is DFQATT and CDR2 is SNEGSKA in the germline V gene (reference sequence). Trimming cost V 4 bases and J 3 bases, with 10 bases left between them. There are 12 residues in the CDR3. CDR3 nucleotides: TGCAGTGCTAATTACTACAGCTACGAGCAGTACTTC. The encoded protein is CSANYYSYEQYF.

This clonotype was found a few times. The V call is TRBV2, the J call TRBJ1-2; 7 bases map to TRBD1. The CDR3 runs to 15 residues. After removal of 7 bases from V and 3 bases from J, the junction contained 11 bases not matched to a gene. Germline V gene lookup returns CDR1 SNHLY and CDR2 FYNNEI. In DNA, the CDR3 is TGTGCCAGCACCGAGGGGGCAGGGACGGACTATGGCTACACCTTC. Amino acid sequence: CASTEGAGTDYGYTF.

This clonotype was found once. This may be a read error: a much more frequent sequence differs by one nucleotide. V and J are TRBV5-1 and TRBJ2-6; 11 bases map to TRBD1. The CDR3 has 20 amino acids. The germline V gene encodes CDR1 SGHRS and CDR2 YFSETQ. The CDR3 spells CASSLAGTGGKGSGANALTF. As DNA, the CDR3 is TGCGCCAGCAGCTTGGCCGGGACAGGGGGTAAAGGTTCTGGGGCCAACGCCCTGACTTTC.

This clonotype was seen ten or more times. The rearrangement uses TRBV12-3 or TRBV12-4 and TRBJ1-2, with no clear D. The V gene lost 6 bases and the J gene lost 4 bases, with 18 bases spanning the gap. The CDR3 runs to 15 residues. CDR3 region: CASSPLEGLGYGYTF. The CDR3 nucleotides are TGTGCCAGCAGCCCCTTAGAGGGTTTGGGCTATGGCTACACCTTC.

Points on this clonotype: Given a far larger clone just one base away, this is likely a sequencing read error. The chain uses TRBV19 and TRBJ1-4; D might be TRBD1 or TRBD2, each matching 5 bases. Judging by the DNA end, TRBJ2-3 fits better; the J call may be wrong. The CDR3 has 16 amino acids. Germline CDR1 is LNHDA and CDR2 is SQIVND (reference sequence). Here the CDR3 DNA reads TGTGCCAGTAGCAATCCGGGACCAGGAGCGACAGATACGCAGTATTTT. Protein: CASSNPGPGATDTQYF.